The rows below give T cell receptor beta chains drawn from one sample of a study of blood T cell repertoires in COVID-19. TCRdb's table, derived via immunoSEQ multiplex PCR, lists solely in-frame clones and lacks some. The sample yields over 350,000 clones, 70% to 90% seen once. The sequenced material came from peripheral blood. These receptors were obtained from a woman aged 25-40 years with active or convalescent COVID-19. Both conserved end residues are part of each CDR3. A D gene is named only where the DNA matches it firmly. Rows may omit the clone size; those that give it use once, few, many or a size class.

DNA: TGCGCCAGCAGCCCAAGAAAGGGGGACACTGAAGCTTTCTTT
CDR3: CASSPRKGDTEAFF
D: .
J: TRBJ1-1
size: .
V: TRBV4-1

DNA: TGCAGCGTTGTTGGGACAGGTACGGCCTATGGCTACACCTTC
CDR3: CSVVGTGTAYGYTF
D: TRBD1
J: TRBJ1-2
size: .
V: TRBV29-1

DNA: TGCGCCAGCAGCGTGGACGGGACTAGCTACCATGAGCAGTTCTTC
CDR3: CASSVDGTSYHEQFF
D: TRBD2
J: TRBJ2-1
size: once
V: TRBV4-1

DNA: TGTGCCAGCTCACCTAACGAAGGAGCCTATGGCTACACCTTC
CDR3: CASSPNEGAYGYTF
D: .
J: TRBJ1-2
size: .
V: TRBV18

DNA: TGTGCCAGCAGCTTGGCGGGACAGGGTACCTACGAGCAGTACTTC
CDR3: CASSLAGQGTYEQYF
D: TRBD1
J: TRBJ2-7
size: .
V: TRBV5-6

DNA: TGTGCCAGTAGTACCCGACAGCACTCTGGAAACACCATATATTTT
CDR3: CASSTRQHSGNTIYF
D: .
J: TRBJ1-3
size: few
V: TRBV19

DNA: TGTGCCAGGTCAACAGGGGGCTCTGGAAACACCATATATTTT
CDR3: CARSTGGSGNTIYF
D: TRBD1
J: TRBJ1-3
size: few
V: TRBV2

DNA: TGTGCCAGCAGCTTGACAGGGGCACGCGCTGAGCAGTACTTC
CDR3: CASSLTGARAEQYF
D: TRBD1
J: TRBJ2-7
size: .
V: TRBV2

DNA: TGTGCCAGCAGCTTAGAGGCAGGGATCACTGAAGCTTTCTTT
CDR3: CASSLEAGITEAFF
D: .
J: TRBJ1-1
size: .
V: TRBV7-8

DNA: TGTGCCAGTAGTCTCCAGGACAGGGGGCTGGATAACTATGGCTACACCTTC
CDR3: CASSLQDRGLDNYGYTF
D: TRBD1
J: TRBJ1-2
size: .
V: TRBV19

DNA: TGTGCCAGCAGCTCCGGGATTTCGGGACTCGTTCCATCCGAGCAGTACTTC
CDR3: CASSSGISGLVPSEQYF
D: .
J: TRBJ2-7
size: .
V: TRBV9

DNA: TGTGCCAGTAGTATTGGTCAGTTAGGAGGCAATGAGCAGTTCTTC
CDR3: CASSIGQLGGNEQFF
D: .
J: TRBJ2-1
size: .
V: TRBV19

DNA: TGCGCCAGCAGGAGGTACCTTTCTAACTATGGCTACACCTTC
CDR3: CASRRYLSNYGYTF
D: .
J: TRBJ1-2
size: .
V: TRBV23-1

DNA: TGCGCCAGCAGCCAAGAGGGCGGGGGCCAAGAGACCCAGTACTTC
CDR3: CASSQEGGGQETQYF
D: TRBD2
J: TRBJ2-5
size: .
V: TRBV4-1

DNA: TGTGCCAGCTCACCCCGTCCAGGGGATCAGCCCCAGCATTTT
CDR3: CASSPRPGDQPQHF
D: .
J: TRBJ1-5
size: .
V: TRBV18

DNA: TGTGCCAGTAGTATAGATCGGCCGGGACTAGCGGGGCCATTCACAGATACGCAGTATTTT
CDR3: CASSIDRPGLAGPFTDTQYF
D: TRBD2
J: TRBJ2-3
size: .
V: TRBV19

DNA: TGTGCCAGCAGCTTGATTCGGGATGGGAACACTGAAGCTTTCTTT
CDR3: CASSLIRDGNTEAFF
D: .
J: TRBJ1-1
size: .
V: TRBV13

DNA: TGTGCCAGCAGCTTAGTAAGCGGGGGGAACACAGATACGCAGTATTTT
CDR3: CASSLVSGGNTDTQYF
D: TRBD2
J: TRBJ2-3
size: .
V: TRBV11-3

DNA: TGTGCCAGCAGTTTATTGGAGAATAGCAATCAGCCCCAGCATTTT
CDR3: CASSLLENSNQPQHF
D: .
J: TRBJ1-5
size: .
V: TRBV27

DNA: TGTGCCAGTAGTACAGGGATGAACACTGAAGCTTTCTTT
CDR3: CASSTGMNTEAFF
D: .
J: TRBJ1-1
size: .
V: TRBV19

DNA: TGTGCCAGCAGGACCGGGACTAGCGGGGGGGCTGCTTTAGATACGCAGTATTTT
CDR3: CASRTGTSGGAALDTQYF
D: TRBD2
J: TRBJ2-3
size: .
V: TRBV2

DNA: TGTGCCAGCAGCCAGACAGGCGGCACCACGGAAAAACTGTTTTTT
CDR3: CASSQTGGTTEKLFF
D: .
J: TRBJ1-4
size: .
V: TRBV6-6

DNA: TGCGCCAGCAGTGAGTCAGGATCTAGAAACGAGCAGTACTTC
CDR3: CASSESGSRNEQYF
D: .
J: TRBJ2-7
size: few
V: TRBV10-1

DNA: TGCGCCAGCAGTGTCGGCAGGTGGGGCTACACCTTC
CDR3: CASSVGRWGYTF
D: .
J: TRBJ1-2
size: few
V: TRBV10-2

DNA: TGCGCCAGCAGCCCCCCGGCGAGGGGGGGCGGCTACGAGCAGTACTTC
CDR3: CASSPPARGGGYEQYF
D: .
J: TRBJ2-7
size: .
V: TRBV5-1